Here is one TCR beta chain with its context. Its antigen remains unknown. The same CDR3 is also encoded by other DNA sequences in this sample. V lost 4 bases to trimming and J lost 4 bases, with 19 bases between them. Germline assignment: CDR1 SGHTA and CDR2 FQGNSA. This CDR3 contains 16 residues. This record belongs to a study of cytomegalovirus exposure and HLA in healthy donors. Study-wide results and caveats: In a later analysis, V- and J-gene trimming of beta chains associated with a DCLRE1C missense variant, replicated independently. Accurate predictions that matched the HLA-A and HLA-B alleles of most subjects were reportedly made from TCR beta sequences.

PCR amplification relied on 60 Vbeta primers (plus 13 Jbeta primers). Libraries were prepared by immunoSEQ multiplex PCR; TCRdb keeps only in-frame clonotypes and omits some of them. The sample includes fewer than 250,000 clones, roughly four fifths of them seen just once. J is TRBJ1-2 and V is TRBV7-2; possibly TRBD1 for D (5 bases). Sequenced sample: PBMCs. This clonotype originated in a woman aged 45-59 years in good health and CMV-seropositive. CDR3 in DNA: TGTGCCAGCAGCTCACAATGGGGCGGGAATATCTATGGCTACACCTTC. Translating gives CASSSQWGGNIYGYTF.